This TCR beta chain was found in a study of OX40 agonist ivuxolimab in advanced cancers. Study findings and constraints: No antigen was identified for the clonally expanded peripheral T cells.

This CDR3 has 15 residues. V was cut by 5 bases and J by 5 bases, with 18 bases left in between. Germline V gene sequence: CDR1 LNHDA, CDR2 SQIVND (reference sequence). Worth noting for this clone: Its target is unknown.

This table comes from immunoSEQ multiplex PCR, and its TCRdb copy is limited to in-frame clones, with some not included. The sample has about 8,300 clones; about 81% are singletons. V and J are TRBV19 and TRBJ1-1; no definite D call. The sample in question was CD4+ or CD8+ T cells sorted from blood, obtained in a trial of the OX40 agonist ivuxolimab. The clonotype comes from an adult with an advanced solid tumor such as melanoma, head and neck, liver or kidney cancer. The CDR3 protein is CASSYNGNAATEAFF. CDR3 coding DNA: TGTGCCAGTAGTTACAACGGGAATGCGGCGACTGAAGCTTTCTTT.